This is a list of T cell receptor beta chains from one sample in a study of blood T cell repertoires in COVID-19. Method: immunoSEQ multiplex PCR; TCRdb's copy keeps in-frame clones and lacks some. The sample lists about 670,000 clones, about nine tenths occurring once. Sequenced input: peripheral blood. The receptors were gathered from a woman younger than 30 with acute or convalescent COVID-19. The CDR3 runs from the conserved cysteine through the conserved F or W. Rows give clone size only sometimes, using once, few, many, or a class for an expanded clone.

CDR3: CASSPPGQSNQPQHF
size: once
V: TRBV7-3

CDR3: CASQGRQGTDTQYF
size: once
V: TRBV18

CDR3: CASSLTGSNYGYTF
size: NA
V: TRBV7-2

CDR3: CASSQGEGDRTDTQYF
size: NA
V: TRBV4-3

CDR3: CASYGGGREAYEQYF
size: once
V: TRBV23-1

CDR3: CASSLGGVYEKLFF
size: NA
V: TRBV5-1

CDR3: CASSPRRASSIYGYTF
size: NA
V: TRBV5-4

CDR3: CASSWQEALSGYTF
size: NA
V: TRBV28

CDR3: CASSYLTSGGELFF
size: NA
V: TRBV6-5

CDR3: CASRGSGQAAGTIYF
size: once
V: TRBV6-5

CDR3: CASSVGEGSRRNTEAFF
size: NA
V: TRBV9

CDR3: CASSHQTGSNTGELFF
size: NA
V: TRBV11-3

CDR3: CASSLGSKGAGSEKLFF
size: NA
V: TRBV7-9

CDR3: CASSVRDSLVEPYNEQFF
size: NA
V: TRBV2

CDR3: CASSPYQETQYF
size: once
V: TRBV7-6

CDR3: CASSLGTGGHYEQYF
size: NA
V: TRBV11-2

CDR3: CASSMAVDNQPQHF
size: NA
V: TRBV6-5

CDR3: CASSLGDNGQPQHF
size: once
V: TRBV5-1

CDR3: CASSGPRTVNSNYGYTF
size: NA
V: TRBV6-1

CDR3: CASSYVGLASDTQYF
size: NA
V: TRBV6-5

CDR3: CASTDRVYGYTF
size: NA
V: TRBV5-6

CDR3: CASSLISENTEAFF
size: NA
V: TRBV9

CDR3: CASSGRYSCYF
size: NA
V: TRBV2

CDR3: CASSLVEAGEAFF
size: NA
V: TRBV5-1